The present T cell receptor beta chain was sequenced within a study of OX40 agonist ivuxolimab in advanced cancers. At the level of the study: Cohort: approximately 79% men, mean age approximately 66, aged about 20 to 90. Prior anti-PD-1, anti-PD-L1 or anti-CTLA-4 therapy did not bar entry, and 30% to 40% had some.

V shed 2 bases and J shed 0 bases, with 11 bases lying between them. The CDR3 spans 16 residues. Germline V gene sequence: CDR1 MDHEN, CDR2 SYDVKM. Study-level results: On average, a greater number of expanded clones characterised CD8+ T cells relative to CD4+.

Regarding this clone: What it binds is unknown.

The protocol was immunoSEQ multiplex PCR, while the TCRdb copy is restricted to in-frame clones and leaves out a portion. The table records about 87,000 clones, 85% to 90% of them present only once. The rearrangement links TRBV28 to TRBJ2-4, with D hard to call. The sequencing used CD4+ or CD8+ T cells sorted from blood, collected in a trial of the OX40 agonist ivuxolimab. The clonotype was recovered from an adult with an advanced solid tumor such as melanoma, head and neck, liver or kidney cancer. The CDR3 sequence: CASSLRAAAAKNIQYF. The DNA of the CDR3 is TGTGCCAGCAGTTTAAGGGCAGCTGCAGCCAAAAACATTCAGTACTTC.